The 8 T cell receptor beta chains reported below all come from one sample, sequenced in a study of early T cells in non-severe SARS-CoV-2 infection. TCRdb reprocessed the 5' RACE reads via MiXCR and lists one record per CDR3 protein. The data show over 60,000 distinct CDR3 sequences, about an eighth seen once. The sequencing here drew on whole blood, taken at baseline. The receptors stem from an adult who was a healthcare worker with PCR-confirmed SARS-CoV-2 infection or an uninfected control (not recorded which).

There are many counts of this clonotype. The chain recombines TRBV7-6 with TRBJ1-5; D might be TRBD1 (6 bases). Germline V gene lookup returns CDR1 SGHVS and CDR2 FNYEAQ. CDR3 length: 15 residues. V lost 0 bases and J lost 7, with 13 bases in between. The chain's CDR3 is CASSLAEGGKQPQHF. CDR3 nucleotide sequence: TGTGCCAGCAGCTTAGCGGAAGGGGGTAAGCAGCCCCAGCATTTT. The complete variable domain, with remaining parts taken from reference TRBV7-6 and TRBJ1-5, reads GAGVSQSPRYKVTKRGQDVALRCDPISGHVSLYWYRQALGQGPEFLTYFNYEAQQDKSGLPNDRFSAERPEGSISTLTIQRTEQRDSAMYRCASSLAEGGKQPQHFGDGTRLSIL.

This chain links TRBV7-9 with TRBJ1-3; D might be TRBD1 (6 bases). The CDR3 loop spans 14 amino acids. Germline V gene lookup returns CDR1 SEHNR and CDR2 FQNEAQ (reference sequence). V gave up 5 bases and J gave up 2 bases, with 10 bases separating them. CDR3 sequence reads: CASSRTVAGNTIYF. The CDR3 DNA reads TGTGCCAGCAGCCGGACAGTTGCTGGAAACACCATATATTTT.

This chain links TRBV20-1 with TRBJ1-1; D is uncertain. Trimming pared 1 base from V and 5 bases from J, leaving 8 bases between. Germline values: CDR1 DFQATT, CDR2 SNEGSKA (reference sequence). The CDR3 length is 12 residues. DNA for the CDR3: TGCAGTGCTAGAGGGCCTGGGACTGAAGCTTTCTTT. It encodes CSARGPGTEAFF.

This CDR3 is CASSLLAAKNIQYF. Here the CDR3 DNA reads TGTGCCAGCAGTTTGTTAGCGGCCAAAAACATTCAGTACTTC. This sequence joins TRBV28 and TRBJ2-4; possibly TRBD2 for D (5 bases). Germline V gene lookup returns CDR1 MDHEN and CDR2 SYDVKM. Trimming left V 3 bases short and J 1 base short, with 7 bases between. This CDR3 is built from 14 residues.

Concerning this clonotype: One junction end does not reproduce the germline sequence, and a read error may be involved. This chain joins TRBV7-8 and TRBJ2-3; the match to TRBD2 covers 9 bases. CDR3 length equals 16 residues. CDR1 and CDR2 from the germline V gene are SGHVS and FQNEAQ. The CDR3 sequence is CASSLVGLARTDTQNF. Here the CDR3 DNA reads TGTGCCAGCAGCTTAGTTGGACTAGCGCGCACAGATACGCAGAATTTT.

This clonotype showed up just a few times. The genes are TRBV7-2 and TRBJ1-1, with D unclear. Trimming took 5 bases from V and 5 from J, leaving 15 bases between them. Germline V lookup: CDR1 SGHTA, CDR2 FQGNSA. The CDR3 consists of 14 residues. The chain's CDR3 is CASSLGIHETEAFF. CDR3 DNA: TGTGCCAGCAGCCTAGGGATACACGAGACTGAAGCTTTCTTT.

A few counts support this clonotype. The V gene is TRBV4-1, the J gene TRBJ1-2; D possibly corresponds to TRBD1 (5 bases). The V and J ends lost 1 base and 5 bases respectively, with 11 bases between them. The CDR3 length is 14 residues. Per germline, CDR1 MGHRA and CDR2 YSYEKL. CDR3 nucleotide sequence: TGCGCCAGCAGCCAAGTCGGGGACCCTTATGGCTACACCTTC. Translation: CASSQVGDPYGYTF.

This chain uses TRBV10-3 with TRBJ1-2; 7 bases line up with TRBD1. CDR1 and CDR2 (germline): ENHRY, SYGVKD. The CDR3 loop spans 14 amino acids. V lost 5 bases to trimming and J lost 3 bases; unmatched junction nucleotides: 6. CDR3 sequence (DNA): TGTGCCATCAGTTCCCAGGGGGGGGACTATGGCTACACCTTC. Its translation is CAISSQGGDYGYTF.